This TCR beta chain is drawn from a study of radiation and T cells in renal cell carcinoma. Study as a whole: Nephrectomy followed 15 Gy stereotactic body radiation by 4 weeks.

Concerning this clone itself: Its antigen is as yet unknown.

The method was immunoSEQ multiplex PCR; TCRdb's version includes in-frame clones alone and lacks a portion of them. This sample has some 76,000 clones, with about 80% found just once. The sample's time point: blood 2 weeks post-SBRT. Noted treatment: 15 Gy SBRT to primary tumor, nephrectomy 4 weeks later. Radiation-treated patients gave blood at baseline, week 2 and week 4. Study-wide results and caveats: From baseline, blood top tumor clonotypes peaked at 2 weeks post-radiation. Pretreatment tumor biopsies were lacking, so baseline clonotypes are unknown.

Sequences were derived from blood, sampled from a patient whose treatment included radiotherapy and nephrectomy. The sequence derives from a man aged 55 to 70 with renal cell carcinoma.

The CDR3, as DNA: TGCGCCAGCAGCCGACTAGCGGGAGGGGGGACCCAGTACTTC. This translates into CASSRLAGGGTQYF. The chain links TRBV4-1 to TRBJ2-5, with 14 bases matching TRBD2. CDR3 length: 14 amino acids. Germline values: CDR1 MGHRA, CDR2 YSYEKL. The J segment lost 7 bases and the V segment lost 4 bases, leaving 2 bases of the junction unmatched.